These 28 T cell receptor beta chains were all obtained from the same sample, sequenced in a study of shared clonotypes between healthy human individuals. Using immunoSEQ multiplex PCR, the repertoire was profiled, and TCRdb retains in-frame clones only, with some absent. Of some 2.1 million clones in the sample, 90% to 95% are singletons; the top ten hold roughly 0.13%. The sequencing input was naive CD4+ T cells sorted from blood. The subset is: CD45RA+ positively selected. These receptors were collected from a young man in good health.

Of note for this clone: This specimen includes other DNA sequences encoding the same CDR3. The genes are TRBV28 and TRBJ2-5; 10 bases align to TRBD2. CDR1 is MDHEN and CDR2 is SYDVKM in the germline V gene. The CDR3 totals 14 residues. The J segment lost 4 bases and the V segment lost 5 bases, leaving 4 bases of the junction unmatched. CDR3 sequence: CASSISGGAETQYF. The DNA for the CDR3 is TGTGCCAGCAGTATAAGCGGGGGGGCAGAGACCCAGTACTTC.

The gene calls are TRBV4-1 and TRBJ2-7; D not resolved. Deletions cut 1 base from V and 3 bases from J, with 13 bases between. CDR1 is MGHRA, CDR2 YSYEKL, per germline. The length of the CDR3 is 15 residues. CDR3 amino acids: CASSQVMTPLYEQYF. The CDR3 DNA reads as TGCGCCAGCAGCCAAGTCATGACCCCCCTCTACGAGCAGTACTTC.

This clone was found a few times. The rearrangement uses TRBV5-4 and TRBJ2-1; no firm D call. V lost 4 bases, J lost 6 bases, and 20 bases lay in between. From germline, CDR1 is SGHNT and CDR2 YYREEE (reference sequence). This CDR3 has 16 residues. The CDR3 DNA reads as TGTGCCAGCAGCGGCGGTGACGGAGCGTTTGTCAATGAGCAGTTCTTC. It specifies CASSGGDGAFVNEQFF.

The V gene is TRBV6-5, the J gene TRBJ1-2, with D unclear. The CDR3 extends over 15 amino acids. Germline lookup yields CDR1 MNHEY and CDR2 SVGAGI. V lost 5 bases and J 5 bases, leaving 18 bases between the germline ends. The CDR3 loop reads CASSNLGLMGYGYTF. CDR3 in DNA: TGTGCCAGCAGTAACCTGGGTCTAATGGGATATGGCTACACCTTC.

This clone was seen once. The chain couples TRBV7-3 to TRBJ2-7; 7 positions agree with TRBD2. The CDR3 runs 14 residues. V trimming: 5 bases; J trimming: 0 bases; junction bases outside the gene matches: 4. CDR1 is SGHTA and CDR2 is FQGTGA in the germline V gene. CDR3 bases: TGTGCCAGCAGCCCGGCGGGGGTCTCCTACGAGCAGTACTTC. Its translation: CASSPAGVSYEQYF.

This rearrangement joins TRBV7-2 to TRBJ1-5; D not resolved. The ends were cut back, 2 bases at V and 5 bases at J, with 10 bases in the middle. In germline, CDR1 is SGHTA, CDR2 FQGNSA. The CDR3 loop spans 14 amino acids. The CDR3 reads CASSLQSGYQPQHF. The DNA of the CDR3 is TGTGCCAGCAGCTTACAGTCTGGGTATCAGCCCCAGCATTTT.

This clone was found once. The chain uses TRBV25-1 and TRBJ2-3; D is possibly TRBD2 (6 bases). The germline V and J ends were trimmed by 2 bases and 4 bases, with 13 bases remaining between them. The germline V gene encodes CDR1 MGHDK and CDR2 SYGVNS. This CDR3 is 15 amino acids long. The CDR3 DNA follows: TGTGCCAGCAGTGAACTAGCGAACCCCCCAGATACGCAGTATTTT. Translating gives CASSELANPPDTQYF.

With respect to this clone: This same CDR3 is encoded by further DNA sequences in the sample. The chain couples TRBV28 to TRBJ1-1; the D is unclear. The V end lost 3 bases, the J end lost 1 base, and 3 bases lay between the germline ends. Germline loops: CDR1 MDHEN, CDR2 SYDVKM. CDR3 length equals 12 residues. The CDR3 loop reads CASSLRNTEAFF. The CDR3 bases are TGTGCCAGCAGTTTGCGGAACACTGAAGCTTTCTTT.

This clone was counted a single time. The genes are TRBV10-1 and TRBJ2-1; 9 bases map to TRBD2. This CDR3 spans 16 amino acids. V lost 3 bases, J lost 3 bases, and 6 bases stayed unmatched. Per germline, CDR1 WNHNN and CDR2 SYGVQD (reference sequence). The CDR3 loop is CASSDGATSGYNEQFF. The CDR3 DNA follows: TGCGCCAGCAGTGATGGCGCGACTAGCGGCTACAATGAGCAGTTCTTC.

V is TRBV4-1 and J is TRBJ1-3; 8 bases are shared with TRBD1. V was clipped by 2 bases and J by 4 bases; unmatched bases: 7. The CDR3 extends over 16 amino acids. CDR1 is MGHRA, CDR2 YSYEKL, per germline. CDR3 loop: CASSQRTGRDGNTIYF. CDR3 nucleotide sequence: TGCGCCAGCAGCCAAAGGACAGGGAGGGACGGAAACACCATATATTTT.

Regarding this clone: At one end the junction does not follow the germline gene, possibly because of a read error. The genes are TRBV7-7 and TRBJ2-1; 12 positions match TRBD2. The CDR3 covers 16 residues. Germline V CDR1 and CDR2: SSHAT, FNYEAQ (reference sequence). The CDR3 nucleotides are TGTGCTAGCAGACCGCTAGCGGGAGGGGGATACAATGAGCAGTTCTTC. Translation: CASRPLAGGGYNEQFF. The full variable domain, rest sourced from reference TRBV7-7 and TRBJ2-1, is GAGVSQSPRYKVTKRGQDVTLRCDPISSHATLYWYQQALGQGPEFLTYFNYEAQPDKSGLPSDRFSAERPEGSISTLTIQRTEQRDSAMYRCASRPLAGGGYNEQFFGPGTRLTVL.

The rearrangement joins TRBV11-2 to TRBJ1-4; 8 nucleotides agree with TRBD1. CDR1 and CDR2 (germline): SGHAT, FQNNGV. CDR3 size: 15 residues. V was clipped by 5 bases and J by 8 bases; unmatched bases: 10. The CDR3 sequence is CASSQRGQEYEKLFF. The DNA for the CDR3 is TGTGCCAGCAGCCAAAGGGGACAGGAATACGAAAAACTGTTTTTT.

The V and J genes are TRBV5-6 and TRBJ1-2; D might be TRBD1 (6 bases). The CDR3 covers 14 residues. The germline V gene encodes CDR1 SGHDT and CDR2 YYEEEE. Trimming pared 6 bases from V and 9 bases from J, leaving 21 bases between. The CDR3 loop reads CASNPTDRPRSYTF. The CDR3 DNA reads as TGTGCCAGCAACCCCACGGACAGACCTAGGAGCTACACCTTC.

The chain has TRBV25-1 and TRBJ1-2, with D perhaps TRBD1 (5 bases). The CDR3 is made up of 17 amino acids. Per the germline V gene, CDR1 is MGHDK and CDR2 is SYGVNS. With 1 base removed from V and 4 bases from J, the gap between germline ends came to 19 bases. CDR3 loop: CASSESRRGGGFYGYTF. DNA for the CDR3: TGTGCCAGCAGTGAATCCCGGCGGGGCGGGGGGTTCTATGGCTACACCTTC.

The gene calls are TRBV7-9 and TRBJ1-1; the D is unclear. V lost 0 bases to trimming and J lost 0 bases, with 11 bases between them. CDR1 is SEHNR, CDR2 FQNEAQ, per germline (reference sequence). This CDR3 has 16 residues. The CDR3 spells CASSLAPAGMNTEAFF. The CDR3, as DNA: TGTGCCAGCAGCTTAGCTCCGGCGGGTATGAACACTGAAGCTTTCTTT.

The chain joins TRBV23-1 to TRBJ2-5; D tentatively reads TRBD1 or TRBD2 (6 bases each). TRBV23-1 is an open reading frame whose function is uncertain. The CDR3 totals 15 residues. Trimming left V 0 bases short and J 1 base short, with 9 bases between. The CDR3 coding sequence is TGCGCCAGCAGTCAATCAGGGGGACTCCAAGAGACCCAGTACTTC. This translates into CASSQSGGLQETQYF.

The V call is TRBV27, the J call TRBJ1-6; 7 bases are shared with TRBD1. The CDR3 has 15 amino acids. CDR1 is MNHEY and CDR2 is SMNVEV in the germline V gene (reference sequence). Losses at the gene ends were 4 bases for V and 4 bases for J; bases not matched to a gene: 4. CDR3 coding DNA: TGTGCCAGCAGTTCGGGACAGAGATATAATTCACCCCTCCACTTT. This encodes CASSSGQRYNSPLHF.

The gene calls are TRBV6-5 and TRBJ2-7; D is uncertain. Germline V gene sequence: CDR1 MNHEY, CDR2 SVGAGI. This CDR3 has 13 residues. Trimming pared 2 bases from V and 6 bases from J, leaving 11 bases between. CDR3: CASSYPRTREQYF. DNA for the CDR3: TGTGCCAGCAGTTACCCTCGGACGCGCGAGCAGTACTTC.

The chain couples TRBV7-2 to TRBJ2-7; D not certain. The CDR3 runs 14 residues. Germline-derived CDR1 and CDR2 are SGHTA and FQGNSA. The V gene lost 1 base and the J gene lost 0 bases, with 7 bases spanning the gap. CDR3 loop: CASSLVRFSYEQYF. CDR3 nucleotide sequence: TGTGCCAGCAGCTTAGTCAGGTTCTCCTACGAGCAGTACTTC.

V and J are TRBV5-1 and TRBJ2-3; 10 nucleotides align to TRBD2. Germline V gene lookup returns CDR1 SGHRS and CDR2 YFSETQ. The CDR3 consists of 17 residues. With 4 bases clipped from V and 1 base from J, the junction kept 9 bases outside the gene matches. CDR3 residues: CASSPIAGGHGTDTQYF. The CDR3 coding sequence is TGCGCCAGCAGCCCTATAGCGGGGGGACATGGCACAGATACGCAGTATTTT.

The gene calls are TRBV30 and TRBJ1-6; 7 bases line up with TRBD1. V trimming: 2 bases; J trimming: 0 bases; junction bases outside the gene matches: 4. This CDR3 has 16 residues. CDR1 GTSNPN and CDR2 SVGIG come from the germline V gene (reference sequence). The CDR3 nucleotides are TGTGCCTGGAGTCTACAGGGGAGCTCCTATAATTCACCCCTCCACTTT. Protein product: CAWSLQGSSYNSPLHF.

This sequence joins TRBV29-1 and TRBJ2-7; no definite D call. The CDR3 covers 11 residues. Trimming pared 7 bases from V and 5 bases from J, leaving 12 bases between. Germline assignment: CDR1 SQVTM and CDR2 ANQGSEA. The CDR3: CSAKQGHEQYF. The CDR3 nucleotides read TGCAGCGCCAAACAAGGCCACGAGCAGTACTTC.

The chain carries TRBV6-5 and TRBJ2-1, with D possibly matching TRBD2 (6 bases). This CDR3 region has 15 residues. Germline V lookup: CDR1 MNHEY, CDR2 SVGAGI. V was shortened by 2 bases and J by 9 bases, with 17 bases between the two germline ends. The CDR3 region is CASSYRGTSRGEQFF. The DNA of the CDR3 is TGTGCCAGCAGTTACCGCGGGACCTCCCGGGGTGAGCAGTTCTTC.

The chain recombines TRBV19 with TRBJ1-1; 7 bases map to TRBD1. V lost 9 bases and J lost 8; bases outside the gene matches: 6. Per germline, CDR1 LNHDA and CDR2 SQIVND (reference sequence). The CDR3 sequence is 11 residues long. The CDR3 sequence: CASLDRTEAFF. The CDR3 region has the DNA TGTGCCAGCTTGGACAGGACCGAAGCTTTCTTT.

V gene TRBV7-6 combines with J gene TRBJ2-1; TRBD2 agrees at 7 bases. V gave up 4 bases and J gave up 5 bases; unmatched junction bases: 5. There are 14 residues in the CDR3. CDR1 is SGHVS, CDR2 FNYEAQ, per germline. In DNA, the CDR3 is TGTGCCAGCAGCTCCGGACTAGACAACAATGAGCAGTTCTTC. This gives the protein CASSSGLDNNEQFF.

The rearrangement uses TRBV7-9 and TRBJ2-7; D remains unclear. The CDR3 is 14 amino acids. Germline assignment: CDR1 SEHNR and CDR2 FQNEAQ (reference sequence). The V gene lost 1 base and the J gene lost 1 base, with 8 bases spanning the gap. CDR3 loop: CASSLGDKSYEQYF. DNA for the CDR3: TGTGCCAGCAGCTTAGGCGACAAGTCCTACGAGCAGTACTTC.

This clone was seen only once. With a much larger clone just one base away, this may be a read error. The chain carries TRBV7-9 and TRBJ2-5; D is uncertain. This CDR3 has 11 amino acids. Germline CDR1 is SEHNR and CDR2 is FQNEAQ (reference sequence). The V and J ends lost 5 bases and 1 base respectively, with 2 bases between them. The DNA of the CDR3 is TGTGCCAGCAGCGTCCAAGAGACCCAGTACTTC. It translates to CASSVQETQYF.

V is TRBV18 and J is TRBJ2-1; D is uncertain. Germline-derived CDR1 and CDR2 are KGHSH and LQKENI. The CDR3 totals 14 residues. V dropped 3 bases and J dropped 1 base, with 7 bases sitting between them. CDR3 protein: CASSPGPSYNEQFF. The CDR3, as DNA: TGTGCCAGCTCACCCGGGCCGTCCTACAATGAGCAGTTCTTC.